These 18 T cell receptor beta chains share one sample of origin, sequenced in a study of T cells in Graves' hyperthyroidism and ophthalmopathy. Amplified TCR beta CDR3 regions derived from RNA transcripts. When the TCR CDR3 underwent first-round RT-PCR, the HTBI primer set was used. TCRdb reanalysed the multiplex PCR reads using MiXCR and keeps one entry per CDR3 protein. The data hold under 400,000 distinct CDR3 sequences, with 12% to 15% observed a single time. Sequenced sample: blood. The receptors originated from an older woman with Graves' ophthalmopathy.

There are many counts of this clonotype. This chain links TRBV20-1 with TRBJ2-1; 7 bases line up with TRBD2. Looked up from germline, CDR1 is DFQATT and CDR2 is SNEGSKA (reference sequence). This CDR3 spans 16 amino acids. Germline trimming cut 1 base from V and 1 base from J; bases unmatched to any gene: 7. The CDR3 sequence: CSARVVAGRSYNEQFF. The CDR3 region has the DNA TGCAGTGCTAGAGTTGTAGCGGGCCGATCCTACAATGAGCAGTTCTTC.

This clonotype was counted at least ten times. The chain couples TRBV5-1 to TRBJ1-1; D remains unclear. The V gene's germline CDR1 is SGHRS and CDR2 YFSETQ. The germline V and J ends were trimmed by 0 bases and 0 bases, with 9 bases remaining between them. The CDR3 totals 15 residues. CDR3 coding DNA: TGCGCCAGCAGCTTGGTATCCGGGATGAACACTGAAGCTTTCTTT. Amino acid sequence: CASSLVSGMNTEAFF.

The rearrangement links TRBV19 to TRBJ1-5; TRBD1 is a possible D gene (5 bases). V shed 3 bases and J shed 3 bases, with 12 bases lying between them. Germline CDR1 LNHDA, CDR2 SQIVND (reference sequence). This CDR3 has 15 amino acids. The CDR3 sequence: CASSIGAGPNQPQHF. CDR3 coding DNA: TGTGCCAGTAGTATTGGGGCAGGACCCAATCAGCCCCAGCATTTT.

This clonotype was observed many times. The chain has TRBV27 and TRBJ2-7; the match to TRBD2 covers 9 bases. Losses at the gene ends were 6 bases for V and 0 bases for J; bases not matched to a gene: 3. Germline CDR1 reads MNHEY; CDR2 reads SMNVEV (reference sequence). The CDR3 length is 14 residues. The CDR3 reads CASRPSGISYEQYF. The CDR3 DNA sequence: TGTGCCAGCAGACCTAGCGGGATCTCCTACGAGCAGTACTTC.

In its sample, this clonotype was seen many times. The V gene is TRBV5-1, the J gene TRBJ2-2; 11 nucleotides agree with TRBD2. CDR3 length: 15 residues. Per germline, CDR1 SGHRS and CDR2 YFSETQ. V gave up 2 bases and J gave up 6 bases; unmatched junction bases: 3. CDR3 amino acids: CASSFTSGSSGELFF. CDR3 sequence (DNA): TGCGCCAGCAGCTTTACTAGCGGGAGTTCCGGGGAGCTGTTTTTT.

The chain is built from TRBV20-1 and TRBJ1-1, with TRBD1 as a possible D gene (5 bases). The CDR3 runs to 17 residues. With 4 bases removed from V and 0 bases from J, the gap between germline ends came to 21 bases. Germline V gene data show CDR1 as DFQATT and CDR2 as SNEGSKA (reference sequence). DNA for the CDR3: TGCAGTGCTACCTCAACAGGAGGGATCGTTATGAACACTGAAGCTTTCTTT. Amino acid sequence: CSATSTGGIVMNTEAFF.

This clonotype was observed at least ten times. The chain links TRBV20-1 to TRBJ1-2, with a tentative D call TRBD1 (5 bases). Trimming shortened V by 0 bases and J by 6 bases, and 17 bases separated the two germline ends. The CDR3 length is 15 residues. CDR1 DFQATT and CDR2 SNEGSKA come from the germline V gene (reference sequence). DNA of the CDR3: TGCAGTGCTAGAGATGCCGGGCAAGGGGTAGATGGCTACACCTTC. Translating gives CSARDAGQGVDGYTF.

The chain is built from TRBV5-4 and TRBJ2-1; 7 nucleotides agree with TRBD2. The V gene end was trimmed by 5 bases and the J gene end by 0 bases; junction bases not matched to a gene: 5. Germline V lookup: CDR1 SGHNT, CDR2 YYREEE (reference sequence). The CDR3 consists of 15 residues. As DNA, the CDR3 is TGTGCCAGCAGTGGGGGGGGGGGCTCCTACAATGAGCAGTTCTTC. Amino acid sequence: CASSGGGGSYNEQFF. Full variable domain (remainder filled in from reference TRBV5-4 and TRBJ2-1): ETGVTQSPTHLIKTRGQQVTLRCSSQSGHNTVSWYQQALGQGPQFIFQYYREEENGRGNFPPRFSGLQFPNYSSELNVNALELDDSALYLCASSGGGGSYNEQFFGPGTRLTVL.

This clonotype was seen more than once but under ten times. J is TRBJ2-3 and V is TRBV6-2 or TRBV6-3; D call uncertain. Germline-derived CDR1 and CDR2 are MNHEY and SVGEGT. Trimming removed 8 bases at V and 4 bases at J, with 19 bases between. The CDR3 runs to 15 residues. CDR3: CASGESSRVADTQYF. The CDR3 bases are TGTGCCAGCGGAGAGTCGTCCCGGGTCGCAGATACGCAGTATTTT.

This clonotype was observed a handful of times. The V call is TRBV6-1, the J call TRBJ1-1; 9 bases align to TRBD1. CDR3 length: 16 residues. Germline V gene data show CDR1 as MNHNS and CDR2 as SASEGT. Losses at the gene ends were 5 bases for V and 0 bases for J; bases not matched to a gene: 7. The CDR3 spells CASSTTGGRVNTEAFF. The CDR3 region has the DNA TGTGCCAGCAGTACGACAGGGGGGAGGGTGAACACTGAAGCTTTCTTT.

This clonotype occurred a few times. The CDR3 is CASSPAGTGVETQYF. The CDR3 DNA reads as TGTGCCAGCAGCCCCGCCGGGACAGGGGTAGAGACCCAGTACTTC. The rearrangement joins TRBV5-4 to TRBJ2-5, with 10 bases fitting TRBD1. Germline CDR1 reads SGHNT; CDR2 reads YYREEE (reference sequence). J lost 4 bases, V lost 4 bases, and 7 bases had no gene match. The CDR3 sequence is 15 residues long. Complete variable domain (other parts from reference TRBV5-4 and TRBJ2-5): ETGVTQSPTHLIKTRGQQVTLRCSSQSGHNTVSWYQQALGQGPQFIFQYYREEENGRGNFPPRFSGLQFPNYSSELNVNALELDDSALYLCASSPAGTGVETQYFGPGTRLLVL.

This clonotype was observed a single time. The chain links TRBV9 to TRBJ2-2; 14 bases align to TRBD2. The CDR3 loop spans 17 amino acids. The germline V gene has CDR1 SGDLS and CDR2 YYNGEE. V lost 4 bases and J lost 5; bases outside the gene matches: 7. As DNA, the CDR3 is TGTGCCAGCAGCAAGGGACTAGCGGGAGCCAGGACCGGGGAGCTGTTTTTT. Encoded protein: CASSKGLAGARTGELFF. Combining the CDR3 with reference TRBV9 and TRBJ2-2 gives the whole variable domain DSGVTQTPKHLITATGQRVTLRCSPRSGDLSVYWYQQSLDQGLQFLIQYYNGEERAKGNILERFSAQQFPDLHSELNLSSLELGDSALYFCASSKGLAGARTGELFFGEGSRLTVL.

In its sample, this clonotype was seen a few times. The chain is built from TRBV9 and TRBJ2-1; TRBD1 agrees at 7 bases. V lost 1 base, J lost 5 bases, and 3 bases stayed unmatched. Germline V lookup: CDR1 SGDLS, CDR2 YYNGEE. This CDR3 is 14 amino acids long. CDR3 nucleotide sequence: TGTGCCAGCAGCGTAAGACAGGGAAACAATGAGCAGTTCTTC. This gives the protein CASSVRQGNNEQFF.

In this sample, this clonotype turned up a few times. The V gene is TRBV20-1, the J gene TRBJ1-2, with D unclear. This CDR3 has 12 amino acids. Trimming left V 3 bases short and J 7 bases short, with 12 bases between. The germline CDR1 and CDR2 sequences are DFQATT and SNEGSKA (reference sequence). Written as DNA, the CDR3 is TGCAGTGCTAGCATCAACAGCTTTGGCTACACCTTC. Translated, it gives CSASINSFGYTF.

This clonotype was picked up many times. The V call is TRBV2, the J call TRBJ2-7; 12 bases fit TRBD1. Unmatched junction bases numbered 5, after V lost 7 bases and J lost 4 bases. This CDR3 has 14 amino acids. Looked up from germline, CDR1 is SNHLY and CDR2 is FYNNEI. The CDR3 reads CASIRDRGPYEQYF. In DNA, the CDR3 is TGTGCCAGCATCCGGGACAGGGGGCCTTACGAGCAGTACTTC.

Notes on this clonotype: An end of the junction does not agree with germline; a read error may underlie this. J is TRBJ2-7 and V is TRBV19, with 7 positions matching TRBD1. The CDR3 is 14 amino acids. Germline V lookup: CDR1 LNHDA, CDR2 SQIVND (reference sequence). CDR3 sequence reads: CASSPTGASYGQYF. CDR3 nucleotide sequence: TGTGCCAGTAGTCCTACAGGGGCCTCCTACGGGCAGTACTTC. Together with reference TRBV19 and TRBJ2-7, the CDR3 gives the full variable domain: DGGITQSPKYLFRKEGQNVTLSCEQNLNHDAMYWYRQDPGQGLRLIYYSQIVNDFQKGDIAEGYSVSREKKESFPLTVTSAQKNPTAFYLCASSPTGASYGQYFGPGTRLTVT.

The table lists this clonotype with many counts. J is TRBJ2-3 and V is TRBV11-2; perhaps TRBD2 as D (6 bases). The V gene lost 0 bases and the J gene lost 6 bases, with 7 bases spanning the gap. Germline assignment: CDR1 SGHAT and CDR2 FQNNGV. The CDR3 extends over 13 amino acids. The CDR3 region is CASSLDREDTQYF. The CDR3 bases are TGTGCCAGCAGCTTAGATCGGGAGGATACGCAGTATTTT.

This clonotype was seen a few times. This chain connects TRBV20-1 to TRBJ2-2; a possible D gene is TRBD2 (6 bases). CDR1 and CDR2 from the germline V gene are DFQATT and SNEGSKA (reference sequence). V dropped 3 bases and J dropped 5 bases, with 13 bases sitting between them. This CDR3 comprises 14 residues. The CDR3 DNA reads TGCAGTGCTAGCGGGAGAGAAGGTACCGGGGAGCTGTTTTTT. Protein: CSASGREGTGELFF.